A single sample gave rise to the 21 T cell receptor beta chains below, sequenced in a study of blood T cells in healthy people across ages. Through a sample-barcoded 5' primer and a J-beta primer mix, a second PCR was run for roughly 6 to 12 cycles. Via MiXCR, TCRdb re-called the 5' RACE reads, giving one row per CDR3 protein. The sample shows hundreds of thousands of distinct CDR3 sequences, 49% of them seen only once. Source material: blood. These receptors all stem from an older woman in good health.

The V gene is TRBV7-9, the J gene TRBJ1-1, with D hard to call. The CDR3 has 16 residues. The germline V gene has CDR1 SEHNR and CDR2 FQNEAQ (reference sequence). V gave up 1 base and J gave up 0 bases, with 12 bases separating them. Here the CDR3 DNA reads TGTGCCAGCAGCTTAGTAGGGCGGGCTATGAACACTGAAGCTTTCTTT. It translates to CASSLVGRAMNTEAFF.

J is TRBJ1-5 and V is TRBV27, with 7 bases lining up with TRBD1. This CDR3 region has 12 residues. Looked up from germline, CDR1 is MNHEY and CDR2 is SMNVEV (reference sequence). The V and J ends lost 8 bases and 2 bases, in that order; junction bases with no gene match: 0. In DNA, the CDR3 is TGTGCCAGCGGGACAGGCAATCAGCCCCAGCATTTT. Amino acid sequence: CASGTGNQPQHF.

The chain joins TRBV21-1 to TRBJ2-4; the D call TRBD2 from the table was never checked on the DNA. TRBV21-1 is marked as a pseudogene. The CDR3 length is 15 residues. In DNA, the CDR3 is TGTGCCAGCAGCAATGGGGCTAGCGGGTACAATGCGCAGTACTTC. It is translated as CASSNGASGYNAQYF.

V and J are TRBV4-2 and TRBJ2-1; 13 bases agree with TRBD2. The CDR3 totals 16 residues. Looked up from germline, CDR1 is LGHNA and CDR2 is YNFKEQ. With V trimmed by 1 base and J by 7 bases, 4 bases remained unmatched. The CDR3: CASSQGTSGSGNEQFF. DNA for the CDR3: TGTGCCAGCAGCCAAGGGACTAGCGGGAGTGGAAATGAGCAGTTCTTC.

This clonotype has a handful of counts. This chain links TRBV29-1 with TRBJ2-7, with 9 bases aligning to TRBD2. The ends lost 6 bases at V and 3 bases at J; junction bases unmatched: 6. Germline V gene lookup returns CDR1 SQVTM and CDR2 ANQGSEA. The length of the CDR3 is 13 residues. The CDR3 loop reads CSVGGGEGYEQYF. As DNA, the CDR3 is TGCAGCGTCGGCGGGGGGGAGGGCTACGAGCAGTACTTC.

Here the CDR3 DNA reads TGTGCCAGCAGTTTAGTGGCCGGGGCGGGTTACGAGCAGTACTTC. Protein: CASSLVAGAGYEQYF. The genes are TRBV12-3 or TRBV12-4 and TRBJ2-7; either TRBD1 or TRBD2 may supply D (5 bases each). The V end lost 1 base, the J end lost 4 bases, and 14 bases lay between the germline ends. The CDR3 extends over 15 amino acids.

The chain recombines TRBV20-1 with TRBJ1-2; 9 bases line up with TRBD1. Germline assignment: CDR1 DFQATT and CDR2 SNEGSKA (reference sequence). The ends lost 0 bases at V and 3 bases at J; junction bases unmatched: 14. This CDR3 comprises 18 residues. The CDR3 protein is CSARDGTGKVSVDYGYTF. CDR3 nucleotide sequence: TGCAGTGCTAGAGATGGGACAGGGAAGGTATCCGTCGACTATGGCTACACCTTC.

This rearrangement joins TRBV7-9 to TRBJ2-5; tentative D call: TRBD1 (6 bases). The CDR3 consists of 15 residues. The V end lost 5 bases, the J end lost 2 bases, and 15 bases lay between the germline ends. The V gene's germline CDR1 is SEHNR and CDR2 FQNEAQ (reference sequence). In DNA form, the CDR3 reads TGTGCCAGCAGCCCCGCCCAGGGGATGCAAGAGACCCAGTACTTC. It is translated as CASSPAQGMQETQYF. Filled out from reference TRBV7-9 and TRBJ2-5, the complete variable domain reads DTGVSQNPRHKITKRGQNVTFRCDPISEHNRLYWYRQTLGQGPEFLTYFQNEAQLEKSRLLSDRFSAERPKGSFSTLEIQRTEQGDSAMYLCASSPAQGMQETQYFGPGTRLLVL.

V is TRBV28 and J is TRBJ2-3; D remains ambiguous. The CDR3 loop spans 15 amino acids. The V gene's germline CDR1 is MDHEN and CDR2 SYDVKM. Trimming removed 4 bases from V and 0 bases from J, with 11 bases in between. The CDR3 spells CASSSHQTSTDTQYF. The CDR3 DNA reads as TGTGCCAGCAGTTCACACCAAACTAGCACAGATACGCAGTATTTT.

The chain uses TRBV3-1 and TRBJ2-7; weak D call: TRBD1 (6 bases). V was pared by 4 bases and J by 4 bases, with 14 bases between. CDR1 is LGHDT and CDR2 is YNNKEL in the germline V gene (reference sequence). This CDR3 comprises 14 residues. CDR3: CASSLTTGWYEQYF. The CDR3 DNA sequence: TGTGCCAGCAGCCTCACTACAGGGTGGTACGAGCAGTACTTC.

The rearrangement joins TRBV3-1 to TRBJ1-1; no firm D call. CDR3 length equals 13 residues. V dropped 6 bases and J dropped 5 bases, with 13 bases sitting between them. Germline V gives CDR1 LGHDT, CDR2 YNNKEL (reference sequence). The CDR3 region has the DNA TGTGCCAGCAGTGGTCAACGGAGGACTGAAGCTTTCTTT. Encoded protein: CASSGQRRTEAFF.

This clonotype was seen a few times. The chain recombines TRBV2 with TRBJ2-5; 9 bases align to TRBD1. Germline V gives CDR1 SNHLY, CDR2 FYNNEI. The CDR3 extends over 14 amino acids. V lost 6 bases, J lost 6 bases, and 8 bases stayed unmatched. CDR3 nucleotide sequence: TGTGCCAGCAGGCGAACGGACAGGGGAAAGACCCAGTACTTC. It is translated as CASRRTDRGKTQYF.

This sequence joins TRBV29-1 and TRBJ2-7; D is ambiguous. The end of the DNA fits TRBJ2-5 better, so the J call may be wrong. The CDR3 sequence is 15 residues long. Germline assignment: CDR1 SQVTM and CDR2 ANQGSEA. CDR3: CSVDLEPTLQETQYF. CDR3 sequence (DNA): TGCAGCGTTGATTTGGAACCGACGCTACAAGAGACCCAGTACTTC.

The genes are TRBV20-1 and TRBJ1-2; D ambiguous. Germline V gives CDR1 DFQATT, CDR2 SNEGSKA (reference sequence). V was cut by 0 bases and J by 4 bases, with 9 bases left in between. CDR3 length: 13 amino acids. CDR3 in amino acids: CSARDPGSYGYTF. The DNA for the CDR3 is TGCAGTGCTAGAGATCCAGGCTCCTATGGCTACACCTTC.

This clonotype came up a few times. The genes are TRBV4-2 and TRBJ2-1, with 8 nucleotides matching TRBD2. The V and J ends lost 6 bases and 3 bases, in that order; junction bases with no gene match: 10. Germline V gene data show CDR1 as LGHNA and CDR2 as YNFKEQ. The CDR3 contains 16 residues. The CDR3 spells CASSPGGGGFYNEQFF. For the CDR3, the DNA is TGTGCCAGCAGTCCCGGGGGGGGAGGGTTCTACAATGAGCAGTTCTTC.

The V call is TRBV4-1, the J call TRBJ2-7, with TRBD2 as a possible D gene (5 bases). CDR1 and CDR2 (germline): MGHRA, YSYEKL. This CDR3 region has 15 residues. Trimming cost V 1 base and J 3 bases, with 13 bases left between them. As DNA, the CDR3 is TGCGCCAGCAGCCAAGTCCGACGGGGTCTCTACGAGCAGTACTTC. It codes for CASSQVRRGLYEQYF.

This clonotype was seen more than once but under ten times. V is TRBV9 and J is TRBJ2-7; maybe TRBD2 (7 bases). The germline gives CDR1 SGDLS, CDR2 YYNGEE. The CDR3 consists of 16 residues. Between the trimmed V and J ends, which lost 4 bases and 3 bases, there was a span of 20 bases. CDR3 sequence reads: CASSTGRGGGFYEQYF. In DNA form, the CDR3 reads TGTGCCAGCAGCACGGGGCGAGGGGGGGGCTTCTACGAGCAGTACTTC.

This clonotype was seen many times. The V call is TRBV5-4, the J call TRBJ2-1, with TRBD2 matching over 8 bases. The CDR3 runs 14 residues. Germline V gene lookup returns CDR1 SGHNT and CDR2 YYREEE (reference sequence). Unmatched junction bases numbered 7, after V lost 3 bases and J lost 8 bases. CDR3 nucleotides: TGTGCCAGCAGCTCCGGGACTAGTCGCCATGAGCAGTTCTTC. Protein sequence: CASSSGTSRHEQFF.

Only one count was recorded for this clonotype. The chain is built from TRBV20-1 and TRBJ1-1, with D unclear. V dropped 8 bases and J dropped 1 base, with 20 bases sitting between them. Germline V gene lookup returns CDR1 DFQATT and CDR2 SNEGSKA (reference sequence). CDR3 length: 15 residues. CDR3 residues: CSSVPIGLPNTEAFF. CDR3 nucleotide sequence: TGCAGTTCGGTACCGATAGGGCTTCCGAACACTGAAGCTTTCTTT.

This clonotype was counted between two and nine times. The chain couples TRBV2 to TRBJ1-1; no definite D call. This CDR3 has 15 amino acids. Trimming removed 7 bases from V and 4 bases from J, with 19 bases in between. Germline CDR1 SNHLY, CDR2 FYNNEI. CDR3: CASIPLGGFGTEAFF. The CDR3 bases are TGTGCCAGCATCCCTTTGGGAGGGTTCGGCACTGAAGCTTTCTTT.

The chain couples TRBV5-4 to TRBJ2-7, with 8 bases lining up with TRBD1. This CDR3 is built from 15 residues. The trim removed 4 bases at V and 3 bases at J, leaving 9 bases unmatched. Germline assignment: CDR1 SGHNT and CDR2 YYREEE (reference sequence). CDR3 sequence (DNA): TGTGCCAGCAGCCTGACGACAGGGGTATTCTACGAGCAGTACTTC. Translating gives CASSLTTGVFYEQYF.